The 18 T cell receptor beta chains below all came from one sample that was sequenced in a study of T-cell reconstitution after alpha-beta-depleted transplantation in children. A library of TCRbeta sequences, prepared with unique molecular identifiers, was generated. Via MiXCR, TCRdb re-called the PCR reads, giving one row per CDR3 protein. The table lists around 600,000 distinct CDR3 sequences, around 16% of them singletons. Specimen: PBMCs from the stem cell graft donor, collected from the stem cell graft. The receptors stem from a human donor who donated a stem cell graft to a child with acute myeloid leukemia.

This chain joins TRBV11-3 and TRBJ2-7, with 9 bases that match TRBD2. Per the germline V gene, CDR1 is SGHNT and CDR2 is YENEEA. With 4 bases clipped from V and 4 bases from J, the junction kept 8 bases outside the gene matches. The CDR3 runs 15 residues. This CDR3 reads CASSSTPGLAYEQYF. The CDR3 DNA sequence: TGTGCCAGCAGCTCTACACCGGGACTAGCATACGAGCAGTACTTC.

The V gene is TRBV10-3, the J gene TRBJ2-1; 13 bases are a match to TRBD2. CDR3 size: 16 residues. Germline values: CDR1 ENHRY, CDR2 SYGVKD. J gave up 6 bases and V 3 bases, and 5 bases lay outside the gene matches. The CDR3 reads CAISDTSGGVSNEQFF. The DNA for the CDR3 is TGTGCCATCAGTGATACTAGCGGGGGGGTCTCCAATGAGCAGTTCTTC.

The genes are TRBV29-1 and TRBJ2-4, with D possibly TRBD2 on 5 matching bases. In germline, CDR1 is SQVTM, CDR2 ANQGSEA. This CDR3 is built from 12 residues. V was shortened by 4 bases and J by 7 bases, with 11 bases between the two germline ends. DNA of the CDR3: TGCAGCGTTGTGTACGGGGTGAACATTCAGTACTTC. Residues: CSVVYGVNIQYF. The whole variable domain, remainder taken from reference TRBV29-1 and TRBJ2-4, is SAVISQKPSRDICQRGTSLTIQCQVDSQVTMMFWYRQQPGQSLTLIATANQGSEATYESGFVIDKFPISRPNLTFSTLTVSNMSPEDSSIYLCSVVYGVNIQYFGAGTRLSVL.

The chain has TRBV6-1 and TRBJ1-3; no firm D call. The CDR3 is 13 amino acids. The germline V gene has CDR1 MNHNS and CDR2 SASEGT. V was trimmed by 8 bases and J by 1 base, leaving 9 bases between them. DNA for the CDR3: TGTGCCAGCCTCGGATGGTCTGGAAACACCATATATTTT. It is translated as CASLGWSGNTIYF.

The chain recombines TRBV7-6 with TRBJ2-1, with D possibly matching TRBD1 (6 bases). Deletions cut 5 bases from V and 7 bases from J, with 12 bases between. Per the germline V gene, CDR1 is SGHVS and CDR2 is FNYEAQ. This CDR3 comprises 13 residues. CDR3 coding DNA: TGTGCCAGCAGCAGGGCAGGGACAAATGAGCAGTTCTTC. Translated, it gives CASSRAGTNEQFF.

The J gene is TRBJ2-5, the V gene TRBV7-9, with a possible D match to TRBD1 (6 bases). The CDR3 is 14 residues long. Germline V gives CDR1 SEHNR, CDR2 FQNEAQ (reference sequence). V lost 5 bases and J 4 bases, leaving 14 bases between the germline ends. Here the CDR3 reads CASSNTGLGETQYF. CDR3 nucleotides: TGTGCCAGCAGCAACACAGGGTTAGGAGAGACCCAGTACTTC.

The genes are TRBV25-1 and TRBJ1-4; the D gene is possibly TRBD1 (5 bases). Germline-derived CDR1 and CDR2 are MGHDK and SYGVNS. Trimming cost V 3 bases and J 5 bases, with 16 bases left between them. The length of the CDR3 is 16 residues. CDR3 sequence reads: CASSDGGEAVNEKLFF. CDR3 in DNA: TGTGCCAGCAGTGATGGAGGGGAAGCGGTAAATGAAAAACTGTTTTTT.

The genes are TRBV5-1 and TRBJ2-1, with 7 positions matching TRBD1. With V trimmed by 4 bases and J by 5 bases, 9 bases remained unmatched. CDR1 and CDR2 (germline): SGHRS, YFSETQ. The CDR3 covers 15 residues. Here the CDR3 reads CASSTRQGRNNEQFF. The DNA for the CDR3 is TGCGCCAGCAGCACCCGACAGGGCCGAAACAATGAGCAGTTCTTC.

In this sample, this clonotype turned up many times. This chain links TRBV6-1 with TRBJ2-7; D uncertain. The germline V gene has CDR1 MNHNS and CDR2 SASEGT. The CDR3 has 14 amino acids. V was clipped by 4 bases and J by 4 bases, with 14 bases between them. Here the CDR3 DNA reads TGTGCCAGCAGTGCAGCACAGCCGACATACGAGCAGTACGTC. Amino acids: CASSAAQPTYEQYV.

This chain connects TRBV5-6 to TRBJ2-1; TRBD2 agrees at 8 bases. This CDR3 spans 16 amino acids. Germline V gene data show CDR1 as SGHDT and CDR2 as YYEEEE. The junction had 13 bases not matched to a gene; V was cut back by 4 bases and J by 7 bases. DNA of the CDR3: TGTGCCAGCAGCACAATCCCTGGGGGACTAGGAAATGAGCAGTTCTTC. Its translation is CASSTIPGGLGNEQFF.

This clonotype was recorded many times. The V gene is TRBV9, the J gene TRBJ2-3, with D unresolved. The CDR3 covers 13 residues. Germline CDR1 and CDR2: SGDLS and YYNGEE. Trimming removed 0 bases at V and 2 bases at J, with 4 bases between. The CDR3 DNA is TGTGCCAGCAGCGTAGTAACCACAGATACGCAGTATTTT. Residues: CASSVVTTDTQYF.

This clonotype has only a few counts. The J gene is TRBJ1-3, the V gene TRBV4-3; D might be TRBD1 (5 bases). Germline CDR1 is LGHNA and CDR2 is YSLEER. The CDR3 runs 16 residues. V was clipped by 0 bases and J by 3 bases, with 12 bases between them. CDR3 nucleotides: TGCGCCAGCAGCCAAGATCCCGGGGGTTTTGGAAACACCATATATTTT. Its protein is CASSQDPGGFGNTIYF.

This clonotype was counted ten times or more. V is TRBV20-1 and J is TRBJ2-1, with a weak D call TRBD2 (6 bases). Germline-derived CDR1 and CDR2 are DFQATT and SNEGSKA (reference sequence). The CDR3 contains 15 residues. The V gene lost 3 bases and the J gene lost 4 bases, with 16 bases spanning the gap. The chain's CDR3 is CSASRASEGYNEQFF. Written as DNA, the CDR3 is TGCAGTGCTAGCCGTGCTAGCGAGGGTTACAATGAGCAGTTCTTC.

The CDR3 region has the DNA TGTGCCAGCACACAGGGGCCAGATCAGCCCCAGCATTTT. Protein: CASTQGPDQPQHF. This chain links TRBV28 with TRBJ1-5, with 7 positions matching TRBD1. The CDR3 spans 13 residues. V gave up 7 bases and J gave up 5 bases; unmatched junction bases: 5. Germline CDR1 reads MDHEN; CDR2 reads SYDVKM.

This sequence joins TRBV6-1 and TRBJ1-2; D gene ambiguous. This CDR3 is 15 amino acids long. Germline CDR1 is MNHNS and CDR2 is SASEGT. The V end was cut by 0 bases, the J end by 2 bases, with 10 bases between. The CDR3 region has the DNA TGTGCCAGCAGTGAAGCAACAGCAGGAAACTATGGCTACACCTTC. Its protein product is CASSEATAGNYGYTF.

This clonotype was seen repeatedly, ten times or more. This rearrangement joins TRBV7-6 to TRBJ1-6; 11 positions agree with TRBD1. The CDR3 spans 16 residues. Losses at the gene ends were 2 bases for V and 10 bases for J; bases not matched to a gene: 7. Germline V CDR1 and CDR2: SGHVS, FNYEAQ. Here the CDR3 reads CASSLSDRGRGSPLHF. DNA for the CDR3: TGTGCCAGCAGCTTATCGGACAGGGGGCGCGGATCACCCCTCCACTTT.

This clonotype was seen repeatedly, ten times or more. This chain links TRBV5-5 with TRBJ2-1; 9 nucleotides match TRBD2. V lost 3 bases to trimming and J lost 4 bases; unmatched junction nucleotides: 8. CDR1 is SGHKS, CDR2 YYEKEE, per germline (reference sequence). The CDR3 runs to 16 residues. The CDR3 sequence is CASSWIGTSMYNEQFF. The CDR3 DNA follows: TGTGCCAGCAGCTGGATCGGGACTAGCATGTACAATGAGCAGTTCTTC.

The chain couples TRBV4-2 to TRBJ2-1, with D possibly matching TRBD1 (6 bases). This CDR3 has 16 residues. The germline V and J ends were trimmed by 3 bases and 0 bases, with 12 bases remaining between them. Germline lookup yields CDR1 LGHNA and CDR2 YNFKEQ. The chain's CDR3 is CASSQATGSSYNEQFF. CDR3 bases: TGTGCCAGCAGCCAGGCGACAGGATCCTCCTACAATGAGCAGTTCTTC.